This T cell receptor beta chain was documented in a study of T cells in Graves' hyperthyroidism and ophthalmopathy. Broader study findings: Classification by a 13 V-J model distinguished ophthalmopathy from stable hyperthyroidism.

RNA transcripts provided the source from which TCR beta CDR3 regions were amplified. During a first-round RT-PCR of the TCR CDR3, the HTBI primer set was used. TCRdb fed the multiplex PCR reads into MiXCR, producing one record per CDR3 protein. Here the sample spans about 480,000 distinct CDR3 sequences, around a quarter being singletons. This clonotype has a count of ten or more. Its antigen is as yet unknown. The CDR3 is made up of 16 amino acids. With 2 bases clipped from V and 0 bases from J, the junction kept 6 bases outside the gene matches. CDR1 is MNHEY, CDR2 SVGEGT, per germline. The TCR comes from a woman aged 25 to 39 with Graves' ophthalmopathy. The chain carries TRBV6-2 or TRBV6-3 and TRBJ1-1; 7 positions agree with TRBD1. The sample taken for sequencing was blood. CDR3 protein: CASSYPRGLLNTEAFF. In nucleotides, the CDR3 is TGTGCCAGCAGTTACCCAAGGGGGCTTTTGAACACTGAAGCTTTCTTT.